This T cell receptor beta chain was identified in a study of shared clonotypes between healthy human individuals (dated by TCRdb to 2019 to 2021). Concerning the study at large: Three men and a couple of women, aged 18 to 49 years, made up the cohort. For each donor, CD4 naive and CD4 memory were each given three plates, CD8 naive was given two plates, and CD8 memory was given one plate. Blood TCR repertoires of about five healthy adults were deeply sequenced to estimate repertoire size and the extent of clonotype sharing between individuals. To increase sequencing depth and limit assay-specific biases, different laboratories used diverse techniques to prepare libraries and sequence TCR repertoires. Leukapheresis yielded between about 0.9 and 10 billion PBMCs per donor.

Remarks on this clone: Its antigen is not yet known. No per-base quality is available; no much larger clone lies one base away.

V and J lose 5 bases and 8 bases, and a span of 9 bases separates them. From its cysteine to its phenylalanine, the CDR3 spans 12 amino acids. Of the read, only the CDR3 DNA is kept; its 36 bases are in frame from base 1. The germline V gene yields MDHEN for CDR1 and SYDVKM for CDR2. Paper-wide results and their limitations: Sampling was restricted to blood, and TCR repertoires in tissues likely differ from the TCR repertoires found in blood. Because the study included a small number of donors, the genetic and exposure-history diversity represented was limited. Pairwise subsampling indicated that sequencing depth was expected to affect the degree of clonotype sharing among donors. Even with the large sequencing depth, rarefaction of the sorted-subset datasets indicated that sequencing was incomplete. Clonotypes shared by all four sorted-subset donors showed higher generation probabilities than non-shared clonotypes. Naive subsets generally had larger estimated clonotype richness than memory subsets. Across several donors, 5% to 6% of naive CD4, 3% to 4% of naive CD8, roughly 2.2% of memory CD4, and approximately 0.4% of memory CD8 clonotypes were shared.

Using the deep immunoSEQ assay, multiplex PCR amplified TCR CDR3 regions from genomic DNA. For each cell subset, the extracted genomic DNA was distributed evenly across all wells of several immunoSEQ 96-well plates, and each plate served as one replicate. For sorted subsets, each replicate PCR was loaded with about 0.2 ug genomic DNA, equivalent to approximately 27,000 T cell genomes. Purified libraries were measured with a Qubit 3.0 fluorometer, size-checked on a Bioanalyzer 2100, and measured again with the KAPA Library Quantification kit. A separate single-read 150-cycle Illumina NextSeq 550 flow cell was used to sequence each immunoSEQ 96-well plate. The paper's processing steps were these. Because only junctional sequences without quality scores were contained in the immunoSEQ output, filtering matching that applied to full-length reads could not be performed. To assign V/J genes and CDR3, sequences were annotated against IMGT germline references using PyIR, a Python wrapper for IgBLAST v1.9. Any read was removed if the V/J assignment was weak (E-value above 1e-6), the CDR3 was missing, or the read contained stop codons, out-of-frame junctions, or ambiguous translated residues. A V3J clonotype was defined by an identical inferred V gene, J gene, and CDR3 amino acid sequence. Percentage overlap between repertoires was computed as shared unique clonotypes divided by the size of the smaller repertoire. Repertoire richness was assessed with RTK rarefaction, the Chao1 estimator, and Recon v2.1 estimates of unobserved clonotypes. For all TCRbeta clonotypes obtained by the gDNA method from a handful of donors, generation probabilities were computed with OLGA. In its TCRdb copy, this immuneACCESS table keeps in-frame sequences only and misses some clones. Where compared with another copy, unresolved V genes explain less than half of these, and the others have no known cause. That table is the source of V, J and clone size, and D and trimming were worked out from the DNA. This sample holds fewer than 1.8 million clones; around 98.5% were observed only once. The top ten clonotypes cover over 0.3% of the sample.

The donors were healthy, HIV-negative adults with no recently reported acute infections or vaccinations. Every donor was a Caucasian adult living in Nashville, Tennessee, USA. CD4+ T cells were enriched by magnetic negative selection, after which naive cells were positively selected on CD45RA and the negative fraction was taken as the memory subset. After blood collection by leukapheresis, PBMCs were isolated using Ficoll-Histopaque density gradient centrifugation and then cryopreserved in the vapor phase of liquid nitrogen. Analytical flow cytometry was used to check the purity and quantity of each magnetically sorted T cell population. Each sorted fraction had its genomic DNA isolated and then quantified by UV absorbance on a Nanodrop 2000c.

The sequenced material came from naive CD4+ T cells sorted from blood. Taken with the paper, the label for cell subset or site translates to: CD45RA+ positively selected. The origin of this receptor is a man aged 30 to 45 in good health. The chain is assembled from TRBV28 and TRBJ2-2; the D gene identity is not certain. Here is the DNA: TGTGCCAGCAGTCCAATTCTAGGGGAGCTGTTTTTT. Its product reads: CASSPILGELFF.